This TCR beta chain was recorded in a study of blood T cell repertoires in COVID-19. J was trimmed by 4 bases and V by 7 bases; bases with no gene match: 7. Per germline, CDR1 ENHRY and CDR2 SYGVKD. CDR3 length equals 16 residues. Libraries were prepared by immunoSEQ multiplex PCR; TCRdb keeps only in-frame clonotypes and omits some of them. The sample holds some 93,000 clones, 80% to 90% seen once. This chain uses TRBV10-3 with TRBJ2-1, with 13 bases lining up with TRBD2. Specimen: peripheral blood. The TCR comes from an elderly woman with acute or convalescent COVID-19. CDR3 residues: CAIKGTSGVLYNEQFF. The DNA of the CDR3 is TGTGCCATCAAAGGGACTAGCGGGGTCCTTTACAATGAGCAGTTCTTC.